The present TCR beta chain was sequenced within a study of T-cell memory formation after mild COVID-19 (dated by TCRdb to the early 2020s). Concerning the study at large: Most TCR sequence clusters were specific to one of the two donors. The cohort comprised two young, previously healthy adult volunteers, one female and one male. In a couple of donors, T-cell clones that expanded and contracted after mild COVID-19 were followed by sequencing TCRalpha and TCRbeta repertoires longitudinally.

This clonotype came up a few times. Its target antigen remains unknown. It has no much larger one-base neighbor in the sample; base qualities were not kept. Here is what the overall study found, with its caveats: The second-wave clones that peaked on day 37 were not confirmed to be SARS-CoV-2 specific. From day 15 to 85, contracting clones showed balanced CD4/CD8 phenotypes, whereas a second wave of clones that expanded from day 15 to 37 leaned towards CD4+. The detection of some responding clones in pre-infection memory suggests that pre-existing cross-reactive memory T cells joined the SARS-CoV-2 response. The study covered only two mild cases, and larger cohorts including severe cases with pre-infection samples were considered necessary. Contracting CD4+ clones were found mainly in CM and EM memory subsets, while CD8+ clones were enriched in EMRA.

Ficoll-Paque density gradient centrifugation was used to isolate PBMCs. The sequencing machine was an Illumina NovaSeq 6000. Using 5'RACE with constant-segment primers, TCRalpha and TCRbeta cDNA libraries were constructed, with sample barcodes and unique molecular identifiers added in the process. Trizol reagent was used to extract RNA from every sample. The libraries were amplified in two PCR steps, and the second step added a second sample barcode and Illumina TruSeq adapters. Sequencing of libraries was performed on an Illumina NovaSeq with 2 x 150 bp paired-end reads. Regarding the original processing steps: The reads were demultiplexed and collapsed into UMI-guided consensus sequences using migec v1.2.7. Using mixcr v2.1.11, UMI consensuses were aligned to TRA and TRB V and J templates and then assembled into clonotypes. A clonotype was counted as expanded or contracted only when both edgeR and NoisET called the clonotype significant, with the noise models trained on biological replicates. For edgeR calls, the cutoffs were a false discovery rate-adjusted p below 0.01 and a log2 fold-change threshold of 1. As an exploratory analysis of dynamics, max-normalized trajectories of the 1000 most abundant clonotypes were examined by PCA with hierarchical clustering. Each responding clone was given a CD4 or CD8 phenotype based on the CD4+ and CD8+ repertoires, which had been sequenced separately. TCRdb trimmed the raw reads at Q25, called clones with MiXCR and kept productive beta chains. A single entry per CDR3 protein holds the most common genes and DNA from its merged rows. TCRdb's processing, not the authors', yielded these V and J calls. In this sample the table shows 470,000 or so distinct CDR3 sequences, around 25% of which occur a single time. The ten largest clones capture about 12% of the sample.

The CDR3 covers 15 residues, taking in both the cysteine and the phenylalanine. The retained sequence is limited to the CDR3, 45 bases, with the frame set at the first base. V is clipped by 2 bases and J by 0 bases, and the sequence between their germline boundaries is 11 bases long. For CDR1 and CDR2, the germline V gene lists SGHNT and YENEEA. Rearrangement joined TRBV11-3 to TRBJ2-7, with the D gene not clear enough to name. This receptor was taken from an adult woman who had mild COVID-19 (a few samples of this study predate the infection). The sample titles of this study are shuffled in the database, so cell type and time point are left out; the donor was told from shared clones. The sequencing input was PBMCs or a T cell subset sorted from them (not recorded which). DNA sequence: TGTGCCAGCAGCTTATGGGCTAGTTCCTCCTACGAGCAGTACTTC. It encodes CASSLWASSSYEQYF.